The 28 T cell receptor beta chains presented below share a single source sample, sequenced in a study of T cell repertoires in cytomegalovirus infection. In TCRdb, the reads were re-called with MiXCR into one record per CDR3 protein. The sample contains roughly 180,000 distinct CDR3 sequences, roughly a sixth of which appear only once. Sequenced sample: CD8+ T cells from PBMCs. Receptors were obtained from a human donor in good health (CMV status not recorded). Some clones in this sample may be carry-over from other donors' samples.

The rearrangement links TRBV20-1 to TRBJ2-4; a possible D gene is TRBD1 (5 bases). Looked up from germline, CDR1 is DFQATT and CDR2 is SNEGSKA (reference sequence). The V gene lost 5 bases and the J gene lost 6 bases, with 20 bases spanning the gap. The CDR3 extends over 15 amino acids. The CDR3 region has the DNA TGCAGTGCTTCAAACACGCAGGGTGTTATAAACATTCAGTACTTC. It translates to CSASNTQGVINIQYF.

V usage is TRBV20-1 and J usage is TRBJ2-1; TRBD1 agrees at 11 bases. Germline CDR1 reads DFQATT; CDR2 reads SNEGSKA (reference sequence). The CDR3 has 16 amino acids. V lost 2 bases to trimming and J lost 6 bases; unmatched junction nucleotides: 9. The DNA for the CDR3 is TGCAGTGCTAGACCCGTAGGACAGGGGGCGGTCAATGAGCAGTTCTTC. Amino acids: CSARPVGQGAVNEQFF.

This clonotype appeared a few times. The CDR3 here is CASSPSGNPVEFF. In DNA form, the CDR3 reads TGTGCCAGCAGCCCTTCTGGGAACCCCGTAGAGTTCTTC. This rearrangement joins TRBV25-1 to TRBJ2-1, with no clear D. Germline V lookup: CDR1 MGHDK, CDR2 SYGVNS. Deletions cut 6 bases from V and 14 bases from J, with 20 bases between. The CDR3 length is 13 residues.

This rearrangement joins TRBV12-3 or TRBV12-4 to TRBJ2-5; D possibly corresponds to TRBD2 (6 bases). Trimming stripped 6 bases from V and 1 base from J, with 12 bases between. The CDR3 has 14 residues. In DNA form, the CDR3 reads TGTGCCAGCAGCATATTAGCGGCCCAAGAGACCCAGTACTTC. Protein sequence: CASSILAAQETQYF.

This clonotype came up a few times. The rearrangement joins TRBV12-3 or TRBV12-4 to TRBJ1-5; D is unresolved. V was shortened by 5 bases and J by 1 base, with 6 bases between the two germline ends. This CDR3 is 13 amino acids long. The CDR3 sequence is CASSPGSNQPQHF. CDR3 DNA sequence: TGTGCCAGCAGTCCTGGAAGCAATCAGCCCCAGCATTTT.

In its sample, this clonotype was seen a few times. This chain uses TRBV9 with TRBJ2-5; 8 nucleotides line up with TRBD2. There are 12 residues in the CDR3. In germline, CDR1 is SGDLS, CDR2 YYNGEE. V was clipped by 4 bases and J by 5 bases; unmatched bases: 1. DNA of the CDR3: TGTGCCAGCAGCCCGGGGGGGGAGACCCAGTACTTC. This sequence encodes CASSPGGETQYF.

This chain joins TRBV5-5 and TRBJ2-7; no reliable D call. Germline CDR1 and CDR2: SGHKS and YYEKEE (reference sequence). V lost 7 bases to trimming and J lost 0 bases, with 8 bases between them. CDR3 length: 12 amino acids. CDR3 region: CASRSGSYEQYF. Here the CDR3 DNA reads TGTGCCAGCCGATCGGGCTCCTACGAGCAGTACTTC.

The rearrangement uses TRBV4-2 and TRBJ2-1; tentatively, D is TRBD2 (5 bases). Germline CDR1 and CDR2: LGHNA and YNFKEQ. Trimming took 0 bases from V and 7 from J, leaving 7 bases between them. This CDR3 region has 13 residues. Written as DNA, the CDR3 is TGTGCCAGCAGCCAAGACGGGGAAAATGAGCAGTTCTTC. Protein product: CASSQDGENEQFF.

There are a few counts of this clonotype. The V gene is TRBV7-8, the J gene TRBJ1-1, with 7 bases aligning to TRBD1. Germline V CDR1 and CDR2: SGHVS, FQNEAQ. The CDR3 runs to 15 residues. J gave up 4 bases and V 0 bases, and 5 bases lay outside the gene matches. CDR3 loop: CASSLAGGAGTEAFF. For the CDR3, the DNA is TGTGCCAGCAGCTTAGCAGGGGGCGCGGGCACTGAAGCTTTCTTT.

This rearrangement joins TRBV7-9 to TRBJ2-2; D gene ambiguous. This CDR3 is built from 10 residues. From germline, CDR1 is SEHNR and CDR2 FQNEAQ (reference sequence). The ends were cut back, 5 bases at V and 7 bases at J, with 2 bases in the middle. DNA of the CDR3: TGTGCCAGCAGCATCGGGGAGCTGTTTTTT. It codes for CASSIGELFF.

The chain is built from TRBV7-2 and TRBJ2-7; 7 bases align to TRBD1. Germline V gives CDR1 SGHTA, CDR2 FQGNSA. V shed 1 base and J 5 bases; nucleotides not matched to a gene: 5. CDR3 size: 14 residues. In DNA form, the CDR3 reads TGTGCCAGCAGCTTAGACAGGGGTTCTCACGAGCAGTACTTC. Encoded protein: CASSLDRGSHEQYF.

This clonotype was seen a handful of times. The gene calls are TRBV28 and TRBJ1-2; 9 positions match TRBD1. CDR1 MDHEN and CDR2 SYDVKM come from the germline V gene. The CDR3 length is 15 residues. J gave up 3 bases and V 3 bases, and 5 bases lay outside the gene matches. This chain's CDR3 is CASSFGTGSYYGYTF. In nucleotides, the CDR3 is TGTGCCAGCAGTTTCGGGACAGGGAGCTACTATGGCTACACCTTC.

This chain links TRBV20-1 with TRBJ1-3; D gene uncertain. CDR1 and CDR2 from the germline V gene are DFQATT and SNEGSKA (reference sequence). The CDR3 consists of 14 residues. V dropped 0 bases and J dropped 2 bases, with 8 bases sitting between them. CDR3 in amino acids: CSARENYAGNTIYF. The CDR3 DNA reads TGCAGTGCTAGAGAAAACTACGCTGGAAACACCATATATTTT.

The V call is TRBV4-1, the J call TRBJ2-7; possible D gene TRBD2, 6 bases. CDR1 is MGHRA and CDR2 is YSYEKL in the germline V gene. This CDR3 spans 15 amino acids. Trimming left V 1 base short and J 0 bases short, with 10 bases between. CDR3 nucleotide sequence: TGCGCCAGCAGCCAAGGGGCCGGGAGCTCCTACGAGCAGTACTTC. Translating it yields CASSQGAGSSYEQYF.

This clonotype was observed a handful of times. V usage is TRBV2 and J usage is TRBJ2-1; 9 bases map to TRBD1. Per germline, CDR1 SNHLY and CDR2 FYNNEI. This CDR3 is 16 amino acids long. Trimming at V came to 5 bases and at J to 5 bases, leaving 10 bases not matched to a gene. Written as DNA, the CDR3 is TGTGCCAGCAGTCAAACCGGGACAGGGCAAAACAATGAGCAGTTCTTC. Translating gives CASSQTGTGQNNEQFF.

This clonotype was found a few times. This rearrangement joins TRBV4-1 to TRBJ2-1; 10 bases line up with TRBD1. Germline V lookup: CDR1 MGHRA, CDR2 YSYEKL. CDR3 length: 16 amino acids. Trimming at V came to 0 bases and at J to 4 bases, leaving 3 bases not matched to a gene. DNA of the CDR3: TGCGCCAGCAGCCAAGAAGGACAGGGGGATTACAATGAGCAGTTCTTC. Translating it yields CASSQEGQGDYNEQFF.

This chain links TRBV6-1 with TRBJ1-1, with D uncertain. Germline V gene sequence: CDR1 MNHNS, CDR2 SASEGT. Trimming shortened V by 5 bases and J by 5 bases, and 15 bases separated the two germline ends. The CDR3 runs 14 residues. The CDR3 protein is CASSPRSENTEAFF. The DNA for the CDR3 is TGTGCCAGCAGTCCCCGGAGTGAGAATACTGAAGCTTTCTTT.

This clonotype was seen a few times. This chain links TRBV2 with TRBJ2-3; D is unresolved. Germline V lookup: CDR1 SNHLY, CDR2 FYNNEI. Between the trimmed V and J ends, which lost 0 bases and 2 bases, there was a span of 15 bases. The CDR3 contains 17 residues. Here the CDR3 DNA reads TGTGCCAGCAGTGAAGCGCTCTTAGGCGAGAACACAGATACGCAGTATTTT. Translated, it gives CASSEALLGENTDTQYF. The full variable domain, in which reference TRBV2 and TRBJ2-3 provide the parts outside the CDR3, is EPEVTQTPSHQVTQMGQEVILRCVPISNHLYFYWYRQILGQKVEFLVSFYNNEISEKSEIFDDQFSVERPDGSNFTLKIRSTKLEDSAMYFCASSEALLGENTDTQYFGPGTRLTVL.

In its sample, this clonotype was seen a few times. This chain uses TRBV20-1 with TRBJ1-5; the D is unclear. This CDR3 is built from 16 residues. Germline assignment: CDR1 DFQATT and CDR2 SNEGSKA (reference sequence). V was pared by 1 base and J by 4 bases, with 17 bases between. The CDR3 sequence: CSARARHQRGNQPQHF. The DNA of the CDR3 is TGCAGTGCTAGAGCCAGACACCAAAGAGGTAATCAGCCCCAGCATTTT.

DNA of the CDR3: TGTGCCAGCAGATGGGCGCACAGAAGGACTGAAGCTTTCTTT. Protein sequence: CASRWAHRRTEAFF. V gene TRBV5-6 combines with J gene TRBJ1-1; D is undetermined. This CDR3 region has 14 residues. Trimming removed 5 bases at V and 5 bases at J, with 16 bases between. The germline CDR1 and CDR2 sequences are SGHDT and YYEEEE.

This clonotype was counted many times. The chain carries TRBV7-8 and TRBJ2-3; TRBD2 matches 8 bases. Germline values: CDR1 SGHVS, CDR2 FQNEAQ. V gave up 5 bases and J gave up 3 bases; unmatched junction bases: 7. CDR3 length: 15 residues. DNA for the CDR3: TGTGCCAGCAGCCCCCGCGGGGGGCGGACAGATACGCAGTATTTT. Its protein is CASSPRGGRTDTQYF.

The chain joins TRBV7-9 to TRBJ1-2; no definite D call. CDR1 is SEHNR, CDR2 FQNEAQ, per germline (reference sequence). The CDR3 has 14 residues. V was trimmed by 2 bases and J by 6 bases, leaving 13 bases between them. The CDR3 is CASSLLAGKDGYTF. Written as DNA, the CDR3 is TGTGCCAGCAGCTTATTGGCGGGGAAGGATGGCTACACCTTC.

The CDR3 DNA follows: TGTGCCAGCAGCGCCGGGGTTTCCTACGAGCAGTACTTC. Translation gives CASSAGVSYEQYF. The chain recombines TRBV7-8 with TRBJ2-7, with D perhaps matching TRBD2 (5 bases). The CDR3 loop spans 13 amino acids. V was cut by 5 bases and J by 1 base, with 9 bases left in between. CDR1 and CDR2 from the germline V gene are SGHVS and FQNEAQ.

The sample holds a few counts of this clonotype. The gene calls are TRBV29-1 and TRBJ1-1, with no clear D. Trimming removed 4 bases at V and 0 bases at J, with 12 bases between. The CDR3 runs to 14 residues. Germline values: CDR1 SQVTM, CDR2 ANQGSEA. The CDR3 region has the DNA TGCAGCGTTGTTGAAGGACGGATGAACACTGAAGCTTTCTTT. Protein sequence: CSVVEGRMNTEAFF.

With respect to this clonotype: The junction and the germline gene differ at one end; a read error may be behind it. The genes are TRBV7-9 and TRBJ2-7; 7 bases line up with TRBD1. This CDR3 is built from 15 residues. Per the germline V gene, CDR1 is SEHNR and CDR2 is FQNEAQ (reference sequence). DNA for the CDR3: TGTGCCAGCAGCCCTTCGGACAGGACCTCCGACGAGCAGTACTTC. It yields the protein CASSPSDRTSDEQYF.

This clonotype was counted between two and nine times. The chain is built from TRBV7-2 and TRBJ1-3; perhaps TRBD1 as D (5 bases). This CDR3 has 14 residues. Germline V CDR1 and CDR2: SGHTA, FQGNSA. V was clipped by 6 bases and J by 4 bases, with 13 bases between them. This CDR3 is CASSSLGGGNTIYF. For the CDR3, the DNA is TGTGCCAGCAGTTCCCTTGGGGGGGGAAACACCATATATTTT.

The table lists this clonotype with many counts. CDR3 DNA: TGTGCCAGCAGCCTACGGACTAGCGGGGGGGCCAAAGATACGCAGTATTTT. Its protein is CASSLRTSGGAKDTQYF. The chain carries TRBV5-4 and TRBJ2-3; 15 bases are a match to TRBD2. The V gene end was trimmed by 4 bases and the J gene end by 5 bases; junction bases not matched to a gene: 8. Germline assignment: CDR1 SGHNT and CDR2 YYREEE (reference sequence). The CDR3 totals 17 residues.

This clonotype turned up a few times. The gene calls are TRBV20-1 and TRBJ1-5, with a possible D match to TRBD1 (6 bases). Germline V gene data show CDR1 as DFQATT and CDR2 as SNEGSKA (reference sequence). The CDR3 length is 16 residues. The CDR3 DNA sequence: TGCAGCGCGGAGGGGGGCGGGGGCTATAGCAATCAGCCCCAGCATTTT. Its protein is CSAEGGGGYSNQPQHF.